A single sample gave rise to the 7 T cell receptor beta chains below, sequenced in a study of identical twins. TCRdb re-called the 5' RACE reads with MiXCR, one entry per CDR3 protein. Of more than 600,000 distinct CDR3 sequences listed, 18% are singletons. The same data also went into a second study, on T cells expressing NK-cell markers.

Source material: PBMCs. The source is a young woman in good health.

This clonotype was seen only a few times. The chain is built from TRBV10-3 and TRBJ2-1; TRBD2 matches at 13 bases. J gave up 4 bases and V 8 bases, and 2 bases lay outside the gene matches. The germline V gene encodes CDR1 ENHRY and CDR2 SYGVKD. The CDR3 is 14 residues long. DNA of the CDR3: TGTGCCATCGGGACTAGCGGGGATTACAATGAGCAGTTCTTC. It translates to CAIGTSGDYNEQFF.

The CDR3 DNA sequence: TGCGCCAGCAGCTTACGGGGGGCGGTTTTCTTT. This sequence encodes CASSLRGAVFF. J is TRBJ1-1 and V is TRBV5-1, with D possibly being TRBD1 (6 bases). Per the germline V gene, CDR1 is SGHRS and CDR2 is YFSETQ. The CDR3 has 11 amino acids. The V gene lost 2 bases and the J gene lost 13 bases, with 12 bases spanning the gap.

This clonotype has just a few counts. The chain uses TRBV7-9 and TRBJ2-7; D remains ambiguous. Per the germline V gene, CDR1 is SEHNR and CDR2 is FQNEAQ (reference sequence). V lost 5 bases and J 6 bases, leaving 14 bases between the germline ends. This CDR3 is 13 amino acids long. The CDR3 loop reads CASSRTESPEQYF. The CDR3 DNA sequence: TGTGCCAGCAGCCGGACGGAGTCCCCCGAGCAGTACTTC.

The chain carries TRBV6-2 or TRBV6-3 and TRBJ2-1, with 9 nucleotides matching TRBD2. V gave up 8 bases and J gave up 6 bases; unmatched junction bases: 8. Per the germline V gene, CDR1 is MNHEY and CDR2 is SVGEGT. This CDR3 spans 14 amino acids. The chain's CDR3 is CASGRASGINEQFF. In DNA form, the CDR3 reads TGTGCCAGCGGCCGAGCTAGCGGGATCAATGAGCAGTTCTTC.

This clonotype occurred a few times. V is TRBV5-4 and J is TRBJ2-5, with 7 bases fitting TRBD1. Trimming at V came to 5 bases and at J to 3 bases, leaving 4 bases not matched to a gene. Germline lookup yields CDR1 SGHNT and CDR2 YYREEE (reference sequence). CDR3 length: 13 residues. The CDR3 region has the DNA TGTGCCAGCAGGAACGGACAGGAAGAGACCCAGTACTTC. Translation gives CASRNGQEETQYF.

This clonotype turned up a few times. This chain uses TRBV20-1 with TRBJ1-5, with D maybe TRBD1 (5 bases). This CDR3 is built from 13 residues. V dropped 6 bases and J dropped 0 bases, with 9 bases sitting between them. Germline V gene sequence: CDR1 DFQATT, CDR2 SNEGSKA (reference sequence). The CDR3 DNA sequence: TGCAGTGCGGGGGGGAGTAGCAATCAGCCCCAGCATTTT. Amino acids: CSAGGSSNQPQHF.

Points on this clonotype: A much larger clone lies one base from this, so it may be a read error. This rearrangement joins TRBV7-2 to TRBJ2-7, with D unclear. V was cut by 4 bases and J by 0 bases, with 4 bases left in between. CDR3 length: 12 residues. Germline CDR1 and CDR2: SGHTA and FQGNSA. The CDR3 sequence is CASSWPSYEQYF. CDR3 sequence (DNA): TGTGCCAGCAGCTGGCCCTCCTACGAGCAGTACTTC.